This T cell receptor (beta chain) was retrieved from a study of T cells in localized non-small cell lung cancer. Overall study results and limits: For the top 100 tumor clones, a median roughly 55 also appeared in adjacent lung.

Sequencing was performed with immunoSEQ multiplex PCR; in TCRdb, only in-frame clones are kept and a portion is missing. This table holds approximately 7,000 clones, just over 90% found once. Comments on this clone: Its antigen is undetermined.

V lost 3 bases to trimming and J lost 3 bases; unmatched junction nucleotides: 7. Germline V lookup: CDR1 PRHDT, CDR2 FYEKMQ (reference sequence). There are 16 residues in the CDR3. The origin of this receptor is a male donor at least 60 years old with stage II lung adenocarcinoma. The chain has TRBV13 and TRBJ1-2; 10 nucleotides match TRBD1. The sample in question was peripheral blood mononuclear cells, obtained before any cancer treatment. DNA of the CDR3: TGTGCCAGCAGCTTTGGCGGGACAGGGGAGGACTATGGCTACACCTTC. Encoded protein: CASSFGGTGEDYGYTF.